The rows below give T cell receptor beta chains drawn from one sample of a study of blood T cell repertoires in COVID-19. The method was immunoSEQ multiplex PCR; TCRdb's version includes in-frame clones alone and lacks a portion of them. The sample lists tens of thousands of clones, 88% occurring once. The specimen sequenced was peripheral blood. Source of these receptors: a man aged 45 to 65 with active COVID-19. Each CDR3 is given with its conserved first and last residue. The D gene is left open where the match is weak.

V gene	J gene	D gene	CDR3 protein
TRBV6-6	TRBJ1-1	-	CASSTPQGRLYEAFF
TRBV5-8	TRBJ2-3	-	CASSLGDLANRDTQYF
TRBV9	TRBJ2-7	TRBD1	CASSGKDRGPYEQYF
TRBV19	TRBJ2-7	-	CASSPGDIYYEQYF
TRBV28	TRBJ2-4	TRBD2	CASSQTSGKNIQYF
TRBV5-5	TRBJ1-4	-	CASSSLATNEKLFF
TRBV21-1	TRBJ2-7	-	CASSKLTGTGGYEQYF
TRBV6-5	TRBJ2-2	-	CASSWTGPRAGELFF
TRBV25-1	TRBJ2-2	TRBD2	CASSPLAGGNTGELFF
TRBV5-1	TRBJ2-7	-	CAINQYSYEQYF
TRBV5-1	TRBJ2-7	-	CASTDGRVYEQYF
TRBV3-1/TRBV3-2	TRBJ2-7	TRBD2	CASGRGTYEQYF
TRBV3-1/TRBV3-2	TRBJ2-1	-	CASSQEPGNNEQFF
TRBV5-1	TRBJ2-3	TRBD1	CASRGQGRSDTQYF
TRBV5-6	TRBJ2-1	TRBD2	CASSLREGEQFF
TRBV27	TRBJ2-3	-	CASSLVGNWRDTQYF
TRBV5-1	TRBJ1-2	-	CASSLGPEDYGYTF
TRBV19	TRBJ2-2	-	CASSTLAGRNTGELFF
TRBV3-1/TRBV3-2	TRBJ2-4	-	CASSQGPTSKLAKNIQYF
TRBV6-5	TRBJ2-7	TRBD1	CASSRDRGYEQYF
TRBV6-1	TRBJ1-1	-	CASSEARPTEAFF
TRBV5-4	TRBJ1-2	TRBD1	CASSWETGGYGYTF
TRBV19	TRBJ2-7	-	CASSGRDRSPYEQYF
TRBV9	TRBJ2-5	TRBD2	CASSVEGEASGDHETQYF
TRBV28	TRBJ2-7	TRBD1	CASSRGDSSYEQYF
TRBV6-2/TRBV6-3	TRBJ1-5	-	CASSQHGDRYQPQHF
TRBV7-7	TRBJ2-2	TRBD1	CASSKDREATGELFF
TRBV7-2	TRBJ1-5	-	CASSLGPMGQPQHF
TRBV12-5	TRBJ2-2	TRBD1	CASGPQGPATGELFF
TRBV18	TRBJ2-5	-	CASSPGARRETQYF
TRBV27	TRBJ2-2	TRBD1	CASSPVRGGELFF
TRBV19	TRBJ1-6	-	CASSIQNRDPVDSPLHF
TRBV5-5	TRBJ1-2	-	CASSLEQDYGYTF
TRBV30	TRBJ1-2	-	CAWSQEGRVVYGYTF
TRBV5-6	TRBJ2-1	-	CASSLAGLGYLYEGQFF
TRBV7-9	TRBJ2-3	TRBD1	CASSSGTGVTDTQYF
TRBV7-8	TRBJ2-1	-	CASSLDYLEQFF
TRBV4-2	TRBJ1-4	-	CASSQPTGNGEKLFF
TRBV11-2	TRBJ2-5	TRBD1	CASSRRTGGVETQYF
TRBV19	TRBJ2-1	TRBD2	CASSDPSGSSYNEQFF
TRBV7-2	TRBJ2-7	TRBD1	CASSLTGLESEQYF
TRBV5-4	TRBJ2-4	-	CASSLGTVEYF
TRBV4-2	TRBJ2-1	TRBD2	CASSQPGLAESNEQFF
TRBV5-1	TRBJ2-7	TRBD2	CASSYNLLAETYEQYF
TRBV6-5	TRBJ2-2	-	CASSSGAGGELFF
TRBV20-1	TRBJ1-3	-	CSANERAGNTIYF
TRBV21-1	TRBJ2-7	-	CASSKRASGGASYEQYF
TRBV28	TRBJ2-7	TRBD2	CASSPLTVTPSGSSYEQYF
TRBV29-1	TRBJ1-2	TRBD1	CSVVTGSGHGYTF